This T cell receptor beta chain was found in a study of identical twins. V was pared by 3 bases and J by 0 bases, with 8 bases between. CDR1 and CDR2 from the germline V gene are SEHNR and FQNEAQ (reference sequence). There are 15 residues in the CDR3. It was template switching that added a universal primer site, and there were unique molecular identifiers on the cDNA. MiXCR, applied by TCRdb to the 5' RACE reads, yields one record per CDR3 protein. The sample shows 600,000 to 700,000 distinct CDR3 sequences, 21% of them seen only once. This same sample was also taken into another study, of T cells expressing NK-cell markers.

Sequencing was performed on PBMCs. This sequence joins TRBV7-9 and TRBJ1-4; D not resolved. The receptor was isolated from a woman aged 18-29 years in good health. CDR3 sequence: CASSFTAATNEKLFF. CDR3 nucleotides: TGTGCCAGCAGCTTCACTGCTGCAACTAATGAAAAACTGTTTTTT.